The 24 T cell receptor beta chains in this list originate from one sample, sequenced in a study of shared clonotypes between healthy human individuals (dated by TCRdb to about 2020). Library preparation used the immunoSEQ multiplex PCR assay. In its TCRdb copy, this immuneACCESS table keeps in-frame sequences only and misses some clones. Where compared with another copy, unresolved V genes explain less than half of these, and the others have no known cause. Here the sample has roughly 1 million clones; around 78% occur a single time. Of the sample, about 0.52% falls within the top ten clones. Sequencing was performed on memory CD4+ T cells from PBMCs. Taken with the paper, the label for cell subset or site translates to: CD45RA-negative fraction. These TCRs come from a man younger than 35 in good health. Some clones in this sample may be carry-over from other donors' samples.

The V gene is TRBV6-1, the J gene TRBJ2-7; D is tentatively TRBD1 or TRBD2 (5 bases each). CDR3 length: 12 residues. The germline V gene encodes CDR1 MNHNS and CDR2 SASEGT. Between the trimmed V and J ends, which lost 11 bases and 2 bases, there was a span of 13 bases. Here the CDR3 reads CASEATAYEQYF. The CDR3 coding sequence is TGTGCCTCGGAGGCGACAGCCTACGAGCAGTACTTC.

V usage is TRBV6-1 and J usage is TRBJ2-7; 11 positions agree with TRBD2. J lost 4 bases, V lost 6 bases, and 5 bases had no gene match. Germline V gives CDR1 MNHNS, CDR2 SASEGT. This CDR3 comprises 14 residues. CDR3 sequence (DNA): TGTGCCAGCAGAGTAGCGGGAGGGGCTTACGAGCAGTACTTC. Protein product: CASRVAGGAYEQYF.

V usage is TRBV28 and J usage is TRBJ2-3; D perhaps matches TRBD2 (6 bases). V lost 8 bases, J lost 0 bases, and 12 bases lay in between. The CDR3 is made up of 14 amino acids. Per the germline V gene, CDR1 is MDHEN and CDR2 is SYDVKM. The CDR3 sequence: CASPPSGSTDTQYF. The CDR3 DNA is TGTGCCAGCCCTCCCAGCGGGAGCACAGATACGCAGTATTTT.

The table lists this clone with many counts. The V call is TRBV11-2, the J call TRBJ2-3, with 11 bases that match TRBD2. CDR3 size: 15 residues. With 4 bases clipped from V and 0 bases from J, the junction kept 0 bases outside the gene matches. CDR1 is SGHAT and CDR2 is FQNNGV in the germline V gene. CDR3: CASSWTSGSTDTQYF. The DNA of the CDR3 is TGTGCCAGCAGCTGGACTAGCGGGAGCACAGATACGCAGTATTTT.

The rearrangement links TRBV19 to TRBJ2-4, with 12 nucleotides matching TRBD1. The CDR3 loop spans 18 amino acids. In germline, CDR1 is LNHDA, CDR2 SQIVND (reference sequence). V gave up 4 bases and J gave up 6 bases; unmatched junction bases: 13. CDR3 sequence reads: CASSRGQGAKDTGNIQYF. CDR3 nucleotide sequence: TGTGCCAGTAGTAGGGGACAGGGGGCGAAAGATACTGGAAACATTCAGTACTTC.

The V and J genes are TRBV9 and TRBJ1-2; perhaps TRBD1 as D (6 bases). This CDR3 comprises 13 residues. Germline V gives CDR1 SGDLS, CDR2 YYNGEE. Trimming removed 4 bases at V and 10 bases at J, with 17 bases between. The CDR3 loop is CASSSYRVSDYTF. CDR3 sequence (DNA): TGTGCCAGCAGCTCTTACAGGGTTTCGGACTACACCTTC.

The chain employs TRBV30 and TRBJ1-1; TRBD1 agrees at 8 bases. This CDR3 has 12 amino acids. The ends lost 4 bases at V and 6 bases at J; junction bases unmatched: 4. Germline assignment: CDR1 GTSNPN and CDR2 SVGIG (reference sequence). The CDR3 coding sequence is TGTGCCTGGACGACAGGGGCCCCTGAAGCTTTCTTT. Its protein product is CAWTTGAPEAFF.

The V gene is TRBV5-1, the J gene TRBJ1-1; 12 bases are a match to TRBD1. The J segment lost 5 bases and the V segment lost 5 bases, leaving 10 bases of the junction unmatched. This CDR3 is built from 16 residues. Germline V lookup: CDR1 SGHRS, CDR2 YFSETQ. The CDR3 bases are TGCGCCAGCAGTCCATCGGGACAGGGGGCGCGTACTGAAGCTTTCTTT. Its protein is CASSPSGQGARTEAFF.

Worth noting for this clone: Other DNA sequences from this sample encode an identical CDR3 as well. This rearrangement joins TRBV6-5 to TRBJ1-1, with D unresolved. CDR1 and CDR2 from the germline V gene are MNHEY and SVGAGI. The CDR3 is 14 residues long. The ends were cut back, 0 bases at V and 1 base at J, with 6 bases in the middle. CDR3: CASSYSRGNTEAFF. The CDR3 DNA reads TGTGCCAGCAGTTACTCTCGGGGGAACACTGAAGCTTTCTTT.

The table lists this clone with a few counts. The chain couples TRBV14 to TRBJ2-3; D not resolved. The CDR3 is 13 amino acids. Deletions cut 2 bases from V and 2 bases from J, with 5 bases between. Germline V gives CDR1 SGHDN, CDR2 FVKESK. CDR3: CASSQRLTDTQYF. CDR3 sequence (DNA): TGTGCCAGCAGCCAACGCCTCACAGATACGCAGTATTTT.

The chain employs TRBV7-2 and TRBJ2-5; D is undetermined. Germline V gives CDR1 SGHTA, CDR2 FQGNSA. This CDR3 has 14 amino acids. V was clipped by 1 base and J by 3 bases, with 9 bases between them. CDR3 in DNA: TGTGCCAGCAGCTTAGGGCCGACCGAAGAGACCCAGTACTTC. Amino acids: CASSLGPTEETQYF.

The chain uses TRBV28 and TRBJ2-7, with 7 bases fitting TRBD1. The CDR3 is 14 residues long. V dropped 7 bases and J dropped 2; count of bases not matched to a gene: 8. CDR1 is MDHEN, CDR2 SYDVKM, per germline. This chain's CDR3 is CASTKLQGAYEQYF. The CDR3 DNA follows: TGTGCCAGCACCAAACTCCAGGGGGCCTACGAGCAGTACTTC.

V gene TRBV7-9 combines with J gene TRBJ2-3, with 8 bases lining up with TRBD1. CDR3 length: 15 residues. V was clipped by 3 bases and J by 2 bases; unmatched bases: 4. Germline V CDR1 and CDR2: SEHNR, FQNEAQ (reference sequence). CDR3 DNA sequence: TGTGCCAGCAGCTTTAGGGGACAGGTCACAGATACGCAGTATTTT. Its protein product is CASSFRGQVTDTQYF. Supplemented by reference TRBV7-9 and TRBJ2-3, the full variable domain reads DTGVSQNPRHKITKRGQNVTFRCDPISEHNRLYWYRQTLGQGPEFLTYFQNEAQLEKSRLLSDRFSAERPKGSFSTLEIQRTEQGDSAMYLCASSFRGQVTDTQYFGPGTRLTVL.

This sequence joins TRBV27 and TRBJ2-5; D assignment may be TRBD1 or TRBD2 (5 bases each). The V and J ends lost 7 bases and 5 bases respectively, with 20 bases between them. This CDR3 region has 15 residues. Germline V lookup: CDR1 MNHEY, CDR2 SMNVEV (reference sequence). This chain's CDR3 is CASTPLSGTPETQYF. DNA for the CDR3: TGTGCCAGCACTCCCCTCTCCGGGACCCCGGAGACCCAGTACTTC.

This clone appeared once. The CDR3 here is CASSAGTGNQPQHF. In nucleotides, the CDR3 is TGCGCCAGCAGCGCCGGGACAGGCAATCAGCCCCAGCATTTT. The rearrangement joins TRBV5-1 to TRBJ1-5; 7 nucleotides line up with TRBD1. The CDR3 covers 14 residues. Germline assignment: CDR1 SGHRS and CDR2 YFSETQ. J lost 2 bases, V lost 4 bases, and 3 bases had no gene match.

The V gene is TRBV5-1, the J gene TRBJ2-1; 10 bases agree with TRBD2. J lost 10 bases, V lost 4 bases, and 17 bases had no gene match. CDR3 size: 17 residues. From germline, CDR1 is SGHRS and CDR2 YFSETQ. Here the CDR3 reads CASSQGTGGAGGTEQFF. DNA for the CDR3: TGCGCCAGCAGCCAAGGGACAGGAGGAGCGGGGGGGACCGAGCAGTTCTTC.

V usage is TRBV5-6 and J usage is TRBJ2-1; perhaps D is TRBD1 or TRBD2 (5 bases each). This CDR3 region has 16 residues. The V gene's germline CDR1 is SGHDT and CDR2 YYEEEE. V lost 1 base to trimming and J lost 1 base, with 12 bases between them. The CDR3 nucleotides are TGTGCCAGCAGCTTGCCCGGGACGGATTCCTACAATGAGCAGTTCTTC. This translates into CASSLPGTDSYNEQFF.

About this clone: A single base separates this from a much larger clone, so it may be a read error. Other nucleotide sequences in the sample specify the same CDR3. The rearrangement joins TRBV11-3 to TRBJ1-1; no reliable D call. Germline V gene lookup returns CDR1 SGHNT and CDR2 YENEEA. V was pared by 2 bases and J by 0 bases, with 4 bases between. The CDR3 consists of 13 residues. For the CDR3, the DNA is TGTGCCAGCAGCTTAAGACTGAACACTGAAGCTTTCTTT. Translating it yields CASSLRLNTEAFF.

A remark on this clone: Other DNA sequences of this sample code for an identical CDR3. This sequence joins TRBV18 and TRBJ2-5; D might be TRBD1 (5 bases). V lost 3 bases, J lost 2 bases, and 10 bases lay in between. This CDR3 contains 14 residues. Germline V gives CDR1 KGHSH, CDR2 LQKENI. CDR3 bases: TGTGCCAGCTCACCGACCCAGGGTCAAGAGACCCAGTACTTC. This encodes CASSPTQGQETQYF.

J is TRBJ2-7 and V is TRBV2; 8 bases map to TRBD1. V lost 6 bases and J lost 6; bases outside the gene matches: 7. The CDR3 totals 13 residues. Germline-derived CDR1 and CDR2 are SNHLY and FYNNEI. The CDR3 DNA follows: TGTGCCAGCAGCGGGACAGGTCAACGCGAGCAGTACTTC. It encodes CASSGTGQREQYF. Full variable domain (rest looked up from reference TRBV2 and TRBJ2-7): EPEVTQTPSHQVTQMGQEVILRCVPISNHLYFYWYRQILGQKVEFLVSFYNNEISEKSEIFDDQFSVERPDGSNFTLKIRSTKLEDSAMYFCASSGTGQREQYFGPGTRLTVT.

The chain uses TRBV7-9 and TRBJ2-2; D is unresolved. CDR3 length equals 11 residues. CDR1 is SEHNR, CDR2 FQNEAQ, per germline (reference sequence). Trimming removed 5 bases from V and 10 bases from J, with 8 bases in between. The CDR3 region has the DNA TGTGCCAGCAGCCCCCGGATGGAGCTGTTTTTT. Amino acids: CASSPRMELFF.

This clone showed up many times. The chain has TRBV29-1 and TRBJ1-1; D is possibly TRBD1 (5 bases). Germline assignment: CDR1 SQVTM and CDR2 ANQGSEA. CDR3 length equals 12 residues. Trimming stripped 7 bases from V and 3 bases from J, with 12 bases between. The CDR3 coding sequence is TGCAGCGCTTGGGACGGGGACACTGAAGCTTTCTTT. As protein: CSAWDGDTEAFF.

This clone has a count of ten or more. The rearrangement uses TRBV7-2 and TRBJ2-7; the D is unclear. The germline CDR1 and CDR2 sequences are SGHTA and FQGNSA. V dropped 1 base and J dropped 3 bases, with 7 bases sitting between them. This CDR3 region has 13 residues. Here the CDR3 DNA reads TGTGCCAGCAGCTTAGACACTGTCTACGAGCAGTACTTC. Amino acid sequence: CASSLDTVYEQYF. Drawing the rest from reference TRBV7-2 and TRBJ2-7, the complete variable domain is GAGVSQSPSNKVTEKGKDVELRCDPISGHTALYWYRQSLGQGLEFLIYFQGNSAPDKSGLPSDRFSAERTGGSVSTLTIQRTQQEDSAVYLCASSLDTVYEQYFGPGTRLTVT.

J is TRBJ1-2 and V is TRBV6-1, with D uncertain. Germline V CDR1 and CDR2: MNHNS, SASEGT. Trimming took off 6 bases at V and 4 bases at J, with 12 bases between the two ends. The CDR3 runs to 13 residues. CDR3 protein: CASRSPGSYGYTF. The DNA of the CDR3 is TGTGCCAGCAGGAGCCCGGGTTCCTATGGCTACACCTTC.